Listed below are T cell receptor beta chains from one sample, sequenced in a study of control samples from healthy donors and cancer patients. Assay: immunoSEQ multiplex PCR; the TCRdb copy retains only in-frame clones and omits some. The repertoire includes just over 150,000 clones, approximately 93% of them detected once, and around 8.5% sits in the top ten. Sequenced: blood. Source of these receptors: a woman aged 35 to 49 in good health. Both conserved end residues are part of each CDR3. The D gene is left open where the match is weak. Size values are once, few and many counts, or a class for expanded clones, and some rows have none.

v_gene	abundance	d_gene	j_gene	CDR3nt	CDR3aa
TRBV3-1/TRBV3-2	.	TRBD1	TRBJ2-1	TGTGCCAGCAGCCAGGGGTTGGGACAGGGGGGAAATGAGCAGTTCTTC	CASSQGLGQGGNEQFF
TRBV10-3	.	TRBD2	TRBJ2-5	TGTGCCATCAGTGAGTCGTGGACTAGCGGCCAAGAGACCCAGTACTTC	CAISESWTSGQETQYF
TRBV12-3/TRBV12-4	once	.	TRBJ1-1	TGTGCCAGCAGTCCGGACCGTACTGAAGCTTTCTTT	CASSPDRTEAFF
TRBV7-2	.	.	TRBJ2-3	TGTGCCAGCAGCTTAGCCGGTGCGGGGTTTATCACAGATACGCAGTATTTT	CASSLAGAGFITDTQYF
TRBV9	.	.	TRBJ1-5	TGTGCCAGCAGCGTAGGGGAAAATCAGCCCCAGCATTTT	CASSVGENQPQHF
TRBV5-6	.	TRBD1	TRBJ1-2	TGTGCCAGCAGCGGTGGGACAGGGTACGTTACTAACTATGGCTACACCTTC	CASSGGTGYVTNYGYTF
TRBV19	.	TRBD1	TRBJ1-3	TGTGCCAGTAGTGGACAGGGTGGGGCTGGAAACACCATATATTTT	CASSGQGGAGNTIYF
TRBV5-8	.	.	TRBJ2-5	TGTGCCAGCAGCGGACGCATCGGGGTGGGGGAGACCCAGTACTTC	CASSGRIGVGETQYF
TRBV6-2/TRBV6-3	.	.	TRBJ1-6	TGTGCCAGCAGTTACACAGGAGTAAAATCACCCCTCCACTTT	CASSYTGVKSPLHF
TRBV12-3/TRBV12-4	.	.	TRBJ2-5	TGTGCCAGCAATTGGGGATTGCGGGAGACCCAGTACTTC	CASNWGLRETQYF
TRBV7-9	.	TRBD2	TRBJ2-2	TGTGCCAGCAGCTTGCCCGTAGCGGGACTCCCTTGGGTCACCGGGGAGCTGTTTTTT	CASSLPVAGLPWVTGELFF
TRBV7-9	.	.	TRBJ2-7	TGTGCCAGCAGCTTAGTATCTAGGGGTTACGAGCAGTACTTC	CASSLVSRGYEQYF
TRBV4-3	.	.	TRBJ2-3	TGCGCCAGCAGCCAAGAGTATACAGATACGCAGTATTTT	CASSQEYTDTQYF
TRBV30	.	.	TRBJ2-7	TGTGCCTGGAGTGGCGGCAGGGCCTACGAGCAGTACTTC	CAWSGGRAYEQYF
TRBV5-6	once	.	TRBJ1-4	TGTGCCAGCAGCTCCTCCCCTGGAGGGAATGAAAAACTGTTTTTT	CASSSSPGGNEKLFF
TRBV18	.	.	TRBJ2-3	TGTGCCAGCTCACCCCCGTCCGGGACCCGTCTTGCGGAGTATTTT	CASSPPSGTRLAEYF
TRBV15	.	TRBD2	TRBJ2-1	TGTGCCACCAGCAGAGATAGCGGGACCTACAATGAGCAGTTCTTC	CATSRDSGTYNEQFF
TRBV5-1	.	TRBD2	TRBJ2-3	TGCGCCAGCAGCTTGGGATTCACTAGCGGGAGTTCAGATACGCAGTATTTT	CASSLGFTSGSSDTQYF
TRBV6-5	once	.	TRBJ1-1	TGTGCCAGCAGCTTCCGAACCGTGGGCACTGAAGCTTTCTTT	CASSFRTVGTEAFF
TRBV7-2	.	TRBD2	TRBJ2-5	TGTGCCAGCAGCCCCCGGGTAGCGGGAGCCGGTGAGACCCAGTACTTC	CASSPRVAGAGETQYF
TRBV27	.	TRBD1	TRBJ1-1	TGTGCCAGCAGCCAATCGACAGGGGGCTGGACTGAAGCTTTCTTT	CASSQSTGGWTEAFF
TRBV6-2/TRBV6-3	few	.	TRBJ1-5	TGTGCCAGCAGTTACGGAACCAATCAGCCCCAGCATTTT	CASSYGTNQPQHF
TRBV6-2/TRBV6-3	.	.	TRBJ1-5	TGTGCCAGCAGTCTCATGGGGGTGGGAAGGCATTTT	CASSLMGVGRHF
TRBV5-8	.	.	TRBJ1-2	TGTGCCAGCAGACGAACTTCCAGGGGTGAATATGGCTACACCTTC	CASRRTSRGEYGYTF
TRBV7-2	.	.	TRBJ2-1	TGTGCCAGCAGCTTTAGGTACAATGAGCAGTTCTTC	CASSFRYNEQFF
TRBV10-3	.	TRBD2	TRBJ2-7	TGTGCCATCCGCTCAGAGCGGGGTTCCTACGAGCAGTACTTC	CAIRSERGSYEQYF
TRBV11-2	.	TRBD2	TRBJ2-7	TGTGCCAGCAGCCACTATCTGGGGGGCGGGAGGTCCTACGAGCAGTACTTC	CASSHYLGGGRSYEQYF